These 15 T cell receptor beta chains originate from one sample sequenced in a study of cytomegalovirus exposure and HLA in healthy donors. This PCR relied on a set of 60 Vbeta primers and 13 Jbeta primers. TCRdb's copy holds only in-frame clones and misses some; the assay was immunoSEQ multiplex PCR. This sample has some 89,000 clones; 81% occur once, and the top ten carry around 1.8%. Sequencing input: PBMCs. These receptors came from a woman aged 25 to 39 in good health and CMV-seronegative.

V and J are TRBV28 and TRBJ2-1, with D uncertain. Germline CDR1 and CDR2: MDHEN and SYDVKM. The CDR3 covers 14 residues. With 7 bases removed from V and 5 bases from J, the gap between germline ends came to 15 bases. The DNA of the CDR3 is TGTGCCAGCATTAACCCGCAGTTTAACAATGAGCAGTTCTTC. It translates to CASINPQFNNEQFF.

This clone has only one observation. CDR3 bases: TGTGCCACCCGCGCGCTAGCGGGTCAAAACAATGAGCAGTTCTTC. Its protein is CATRALAGQNNEQFF. The J gene is TRBJ2-1, the V gene TRBV7-2, with 8 bases matching TRBD2. Germline V lookup: CDR1 SGHTA, CDR2 FQGNSA. CDR3 length equals 15 residues. The V gene end was trimmed by 10 bases and the J gene end by 5 bases; junction bases not matched to a gene: 13. Drawing the rest from reference TRBV7-2 and TRBJ2-1, the complete variable domain is GAGVSQSPSNKVTEKGKDVELRCDPISGHTALYWYRQSLGQGLEFLIYFQGNSAPDKSGLPSDRFSAERTGGSVSTLTIQRTQQEDSAVYLCATRALAGQNNEQFFGPGTRLTVL.

The chain uses TRBV4-3 and TRBJ1-5; D uncertain. V was clipped by 4 bases and J by 5 bases, with 9 bases between them. CDR1 and CDR2 from the germline V gene are LGHNA and YSLEER. This CDR3 spans 13 amino acids. The CDR3 reads CASSPDLDQPQHF. CDR3 in DNA: TGCGCCAGCAGCCCCGACCTAGATCAGCCCCAGCATTTT.

The chain is built from TRBV18 and TRBJ2-7; TRBD2 matches at 7 bases. The germline gives CDR1 KGHSH, CDR2 LQKENI. The junction had 7 bases not matched to a gene; V was cut back by 6 bases and J by 2 bases. This CDR3 has 14 amino acids. CDR3 DNA sequence: TGTGCCAGCTCGTCCTGGGAGGGTACCTACGAGCAGTACTTC. Protein sequence: CASSSWEGTYEQYF.

The chain is built from TRBV5-4 and TRBJ1-2; the D is unclear. V lost 2 bases and J 5 bases, leaving 16 bases between the germline ends. CDR1 SGHNT and CDR2 YYREEE come from the germline V gene (reference sequence). CDR3 length: 15 residues. CDR3 residues: CASSFGPGWGYGYTF. The CDR3 DNA sequence: TGTGCCAGCAGCTTTGGGCCGGGATGGGGATATGGCTACACCTTC. The complete variable domain, with remaining parts taken from reference TRBV5-4 and TRBJ1-2, reads ETGVTQSPTHLIKTRGQQVTLRCSSQSGHNTVSWYQQALGQGPQFIFQYYREEENGRGNFPPRFSGLQFPNYSSELNVNALELDDSALYLCASSFGPGWGYGYTFGSGTRLTVV.

The chain employs TRBV28 and TRBJ1-4; 7 nucleotides agree with TRBD1. This CDR3 has 15 amino acids. CDR1 and CDR2 from the germline V gene are MDHEN and SYDVKM. V shed 5 bases, J shed 6 bases, and the junction held 9 bases outside the gene matches. This CDR3 is CASSQWGQRHEKLFF. Here the CDR3 DNA reads TGTGCCAGCAGTCAGTGGGGACAGCGACATGAAAAACTGTTTTTT.

The chain is built from TRBV5-1 and TRBJ1-1; 8 bases are shared with TRBD1. Looked up from germline, CDR1 is SGHRS and CDR2 is YFSETQ. The CDR3 length is 15 residues. V lost 0 bases to trimming and J lost 4 bases; unmatched junction nucleotides: 5. The CDR3 sequence: CASSLVPGGGTEAFF. DNA for the CDR3: TGCGCCAGCAGCTTGGTTCCAGGGGGCGGCACTGAAGCTTTCTTT.

The V gene is TRBV7-9, the J gene TRBJ2-5; 8 bases are a match to TRBD1. The tail of the sequence fits TRBJ2-7 better, so the J call may be wrong. This CDR3 has 12 amino acids. Germline CDR1 reads SEHNR; CDR2 reads FQNEAQ (reference sequence). The CDR3 DNA sequence: TGTGCCAGCAGCCTAGACAGGGGCGAGCAGTACTTC. Amino acids: CASSLDRGEQYF.

In this sample, this clone turned up once. J is TRBJ1-6 and V is TRBV5-4; unclear D gene. The germline V and J ends were trimmed by 4 bases and 14 bases, with 16 bases remaining between them. From germline, CDR1 is SGHNT and CDR2 YYREEE (reference sequence). The CDR3 has 13 amino acids. CDR3 bases: TGTGCCAGCAGCCCTAGCCCCGAGCGGGCCCTCCACTTT. Encoded protein: CASSPSPERALHF.

The genes are TRBV29-1 and TRBJ2-1; 10 nucleotides agree with TRBD1. CDR1 is SQVTM, CDR2 ANQGSEA, per germline. V trimming: 6 bases; J trimming: 8 bases; junction bases outside the gene matches: 7. CDR3 size: 13 residues. The CDR3 coding sequence is TGCAGCGTGGAGAGGACAGGGGGTGATGAGCAGTTCTTC. It encodes CSVERTGGDEQFF.

The chain joins TRBV15 to TRBJ1-1, with D unresolved. The CDR3 has 15 residues. CDR1 and CDR2 from the germline V gene are LNHNV and YYDKDF (reference sequence). The V gene lost 1 base and the J gene lost 1 base, with 10 bases spanning the gap. The CDR3: CATSRAHRGNTEAFF. The CDR3 bases are TGTGCCACCAGCAGAGCCCACCGGGGGAACACTGAAGCTTTCTTT.

The chain employs TRBV28 and TRBJ1-4; 9 nucleotides align to TRBD1. The junction had 1 base not matched to a gene; V was cut back by 3 bases and J by 5 bases. The CDR3 has 14 amino acids. From germline, CDR1 is MDHEN and CDR2 SYDVKM. CDR3 bases: TGTGCCAGCAGTTTCGACAGGGGGAATGAAAAACTGTTTTTT. Amino acids: CASSFDRGNEKLFF. The full variable domain, in which reference TRBV28 and TRBJ1-4 provide the parts outside the CDR3, is DVKVTQSSRYLVKRTGEKVFLECVQDMDHENMFWYRQDPGLGLRLIYFSYDVKMKEKGDIPEGYSVSREKKERFSLILESASTNQTSMYLCASSFDRGNEKLFFGSGTQLSVL.

The genes are TRBV9 and TRBJ2-3; a possible D gene is TRBD1 (7 bases). Germline loops: CDR1 SGDLS, CDR2 YYNGEE. CDR3 size: 14 residues. The V end lost 7 bases, the J end lost 2 bases, and 14 bases lay between the germline ends. CDR3 residues: CASSRDSNTDTQYF. The CDR3 DNA follows: TGTGCCAGCTCGCGGGACAGTAACACAGATACGCAGTATTTT.

This clone is a singleton in its sample. The V call is TRBV2, the J call TRBJ1-6, with 9 bases identical to TRBD1. Unmatched junction bases numbered 6, after V lost 8 bases and J lost 7 bases. Looked up from germline, CDR1 is SNHLY and CDR2 is FYNNEI. There are 14 residues in the CDR3. The CDR3 region is CASDVGQGNSPLHF. The CDR3 bases are TGTGCCAGCGACGTGGGACAGGGCAATTCACCCCTCCACTTT.

Turning to this clone: At one boundary the junction diverges from the germline segment, which might be a read error. V gene TRBV7-7 combines with J gene TRBJ2-5; 15 positions match TRBD2. The better agreement between TRBJ2-7 and the DNA end casts doubt on the J call. The V gene's germline CDR1 is SSHAT and CDR2 FNYEAQ (reference sequence). The CDR3 is 17 residues long. CDR3 sequence reads: CASRRGLAGGPSYEQYF. In DNA form, the CDR3 reads TGTGCTAGCAGACGCGGACTAGCGGGAGGGCCCTCCTACGAGCAGTACTTC.